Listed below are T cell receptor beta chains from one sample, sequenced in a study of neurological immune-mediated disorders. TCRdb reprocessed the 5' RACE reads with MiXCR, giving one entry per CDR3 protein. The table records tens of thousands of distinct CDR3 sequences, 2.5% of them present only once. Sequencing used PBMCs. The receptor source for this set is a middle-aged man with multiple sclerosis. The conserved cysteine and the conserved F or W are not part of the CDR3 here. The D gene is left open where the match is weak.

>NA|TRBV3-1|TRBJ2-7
ASSQEQATGYEQY
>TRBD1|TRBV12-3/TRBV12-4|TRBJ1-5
ASSLLGQGVGSNQPQN
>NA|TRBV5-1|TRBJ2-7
ASSLEGRSYEQY
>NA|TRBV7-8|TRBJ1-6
ASSLAQNSPLH
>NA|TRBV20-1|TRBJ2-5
SAVQGQTQY
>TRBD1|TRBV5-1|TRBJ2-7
ASSAGTGVIEQY
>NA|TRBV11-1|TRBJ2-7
ASSYQSYEQY
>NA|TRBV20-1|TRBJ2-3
SAVSLGDTQY
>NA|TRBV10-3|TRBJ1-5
AISDRNQPQN
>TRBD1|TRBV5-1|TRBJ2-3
ASSLDRQGAADTQY
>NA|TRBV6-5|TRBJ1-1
ASSPDLNTEAF
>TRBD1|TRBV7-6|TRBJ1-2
ASSPGDRRSYGYT
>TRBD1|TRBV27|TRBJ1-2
ASSSGQAGGYGYT
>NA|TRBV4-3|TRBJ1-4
ASSQDAGDGEKLF
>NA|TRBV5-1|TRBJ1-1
ASSLVTGTEAF
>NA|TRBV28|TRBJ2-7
ASSYSSSEQY
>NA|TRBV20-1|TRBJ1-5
SARVKSLWTAKNQPQN
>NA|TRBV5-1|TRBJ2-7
ASSLGGYEQY
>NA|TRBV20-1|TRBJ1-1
SARLKGGLPEAF
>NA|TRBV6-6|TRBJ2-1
ASRPGGNEQF
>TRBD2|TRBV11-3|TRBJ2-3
ASSPPRRGGTHTQY
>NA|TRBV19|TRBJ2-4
ASKRNSGVAKNIQY
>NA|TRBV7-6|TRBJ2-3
ASSVFAGGGGRDTQY
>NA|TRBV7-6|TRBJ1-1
ASSSGTEAF
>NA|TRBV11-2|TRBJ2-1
ASSTARGSEQF
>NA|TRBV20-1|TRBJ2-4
SAVGGPRGEPDIQY
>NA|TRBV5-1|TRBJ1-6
ASSSGRDNSPLN
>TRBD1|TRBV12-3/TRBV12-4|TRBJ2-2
AGHRGTSGELF
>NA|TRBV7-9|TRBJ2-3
ASSWDTDTQY
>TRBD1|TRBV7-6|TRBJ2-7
ASSHELGTGFGEQY
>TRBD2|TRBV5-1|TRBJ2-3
ASSWAGGPTDTQY
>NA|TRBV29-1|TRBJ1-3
SVEGGNSGNTIY
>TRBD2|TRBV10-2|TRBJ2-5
ASSGPAGGPETQY
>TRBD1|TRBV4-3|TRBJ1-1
ASSHTGGISEAF
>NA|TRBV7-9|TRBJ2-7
ASSPQGHEQY
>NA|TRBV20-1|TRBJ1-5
SATPGGAVFGKPQH
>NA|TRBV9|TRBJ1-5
ASSVGYTPKVDQPQH
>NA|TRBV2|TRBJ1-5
ASSEKGTQPQH
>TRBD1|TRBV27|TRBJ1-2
ASRAGQLYGYT
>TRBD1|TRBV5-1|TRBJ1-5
ASSRGDSSNQPQH
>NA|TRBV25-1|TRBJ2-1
ASSDHGKAYNEQF
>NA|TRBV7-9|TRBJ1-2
ASSLGGTAPGYT
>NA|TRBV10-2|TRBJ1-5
ASSDLIGHGNQPQH
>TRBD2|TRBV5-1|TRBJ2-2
ASSLLAGLGTGELF
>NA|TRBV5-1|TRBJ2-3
ASSLLADTDTQY
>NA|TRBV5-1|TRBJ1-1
ASSPGSTGNTEAF
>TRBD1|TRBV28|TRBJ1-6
ASSYRQGWGSPLH
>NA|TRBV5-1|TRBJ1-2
ASSWSGTNYGYT
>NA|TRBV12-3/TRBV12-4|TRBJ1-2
ASSFIQVGGYT
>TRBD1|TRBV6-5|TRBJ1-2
ASSPTGTGIGYT
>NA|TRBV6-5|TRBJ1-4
ASSYSKGNEKLF
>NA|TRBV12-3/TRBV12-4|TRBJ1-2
ASSLSGRGEGYT
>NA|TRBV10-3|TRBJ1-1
AISPPPGHRGSTEAF
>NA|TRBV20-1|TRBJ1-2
SARDAGPSSSYT
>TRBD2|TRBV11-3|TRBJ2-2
ASSQRGTANTGELF